This is a list of T cell receptor beta chains from one sample in a study of T cells in Graves' hyperthyroidism and ophthalmopathy. Via MiXCR, TCRdb re-called the multiplex PCR reads, giving one row per CDR3 protein. The sample holds some 490,000 distinct CDR3 sequences, 20% to 25% seen once. Sequenced sample: blood. The receptors derive from a woman in her seventies with Graves' ophthalmopathy. Each CDR3 is given with its conserved first and last residue. Each record gives: D gene, J gene, clone size, V gene, CDR3 protein, CDR3 DNA. D genes are given only for firm matches. Rows may omit the clone size; those that give it use once, few, many or a size class.

>-|TRBJ2-7|-|TRBV2
CASTQGGGYEQYF
TGTGCCAGCACCCAGGGGGGGGGATACGAGCAGTACTTC
>-|TRBJ1-4|-|TRBV6-1
CACREDRNNEKLFF
TGTGCCTGCAGGGAAGACAGAAATAATGAAAAACTGTTTTTT
>-|TRBJ2-7|few|TRBV20-1
CSARDGTVAGQYF
TGCAGTGCTAGAGACGGGACGGTAGCCGGGCAGTACTTC
>TRBD2|TRBJ2-2|few|TRBV7-8
CASSLFPGGGTGELFF
TGTGCCAGCAGCCTTTTCCCGGGAGGGGGAACCGGGGAGCTGTTTTTT
>-|TRBJ1-4|-|TRBV29-1
CSVRGVGEKLFF
TGCAGCGTTCGGGGGGTGGGAGAAAAACTGTTTTTT
>TRBD2|TRBJ2-3|-|TRBV20-1
CSARASSGRIADTQYF
TGCAGTGCTAGAGCTTCTAGCGGGAGGATCGCAGATACGCAGTATTTT
>TRBD1|TRBJ1-5|few|TRBV30
CAWSVLTGGGNQPQHF
TGTGCCTGGAGTGTCCTCACAGGGGGGGGCAATCAGCCCCAGCATTTT
>-|TRBJ1-2|few|TRBV19
CASYQYGYTF
TGTGCCAGTTACCAGTATGGCTACACCTTC
>TRBD1|TRBJ2-5|-|TRBV10-3
CAIQGAAQETQYF
TGTGCCATCCAGGGGGCTGCTCAAGAGACCCAGTACTTC
>-|TRBJ1-2|-|TRBV6-1
CASKQGYGYTF
TGTGCCAGCAAGCAGGGCTATGGCTACACCTTC
>TRBD2|TRBJ2-1|many|TRBV3-1
CASSQYSGRGNEQFF
TGTGCCAGCAGCCAATATAGCGGGAGAGGCAATGAGCAGTTCTTC
>-|TRBJ2-1|few|TRBV19
CASSIKANNEQFF
TGTGCCAGTAGTATAAAGGCTAACAATGAGCAGTTCTTC
>TRBD1|TRBJ2-1|-|TRBV2
CASSARTGNKFF
TGTGCCAGCAGTGCCCGGACAGGGAATAAGTTCTTC
>TRBD2|TRBJ2-5|few|TRBV15
CATSRGGSGGLALQETQYF
TGTGCCACCAGCAGAGGTGGAAGCGGGGGACTAGCGCTACAAGAGACCCAGTACTTC
>-|TRBJ1-2|-|TRBV7-9
CASSQLAGDGYTF
TGTGCCAGCAGCCAATTGGCAGGGGATGGCTACACCTTC
>-|TRBJ2-7|-|TRBV14
CASSQDYGFRTSYEQYF
TGTGCCAGCAGCCAAGATTATGGGTTCCGGACTTCCTACGAGCAGTACTTC
>TRBD2|TRBJ2-2|-|TRBV7-3
CASSSTSGFTGELFF
TGTGCCAGCAGCTCGACTAGCGGATTTACCGGGGAGCTGTTTTTT
>-|TRBJ2-4|-|TRBV6-5
CASSYSAGTIAKNIQYF
TGTGCCAGCAGTTACTCAGCAGGGACAATAGCCAAAAACATTCAGTACTTC
>TRBD1|TRBJ2-1|-|TRBV24-1
CATSAAGTASYNEQFF
TGTGCCACCAGTGCTGCCGGGACAGCCTCCTACAATGAGCAGTTCTTC
>TRBD2|TRBJ2-7|many|TRBV27
CASRTSGRPYEQYF
TGTGCCAGCAGAACTAGCGGGAGGCCCTACGAGCAGTACTTC
>-|TRBJ1-1|-|TRBV30
CAWNVRVNTEAFF
TGTGCCTGGAATGTACGGGTGAACACTGAAGCTTTCTTT
>-|TRBJ2-5|few|TRBV6-1
CASSPGHKETQYF
TGTGCCAGCAGTCCAGGACACAAAGAGACCCAGTACTTC
>-|TRBJ2-1|-|TRBV5-1
CASSLEAWNEQFF
TGCGCCAGCAGCCTGGAGGCCTGGAATGAGCAGTTCTTC
>TRBD2|TRBJ2-1|once|TRBV3-1
CASSQVRMGLATKGDEQFF
TGTGCCAGCAGCCAAGTGAGGATGGGACTAGCAACAAAGGGGGATGAGCAGTTCTTC
>TRBD1|TRBJ2-5|few|TRBV6-1
CASNFAGGETQYF
TGTGCCAGCAACTTCGCAGGGGGAGAGACCCAGTACTTC
>TRBD2|TRBJ2-1|-|TRBV27
CASSQQSGGEQFF
TGTGCCAGCAGTCAGCAATCGGGAGGTGAGCAGTTCTTC
>-|TRBJ1-2|-|TRBV4-1
CASSQDRPPGQGTGYTF
TGCGCCAGCAGCCAAGACCGACCCCCGGGGCAGGGGACCGGCTACACCTTC
>-|TRBJ2-3|many|TRBV12-3/TRBV12-4
CASSLTQVTDTQYF
TGTGCCAGCAGTTTAACCCAAGTTACAGATACGCAGTATTTT
>TRBD2|TRBJ2-3|few|TRBV12-3/TRBV12-4
CASRGTSSKADTQYF
TGTGCCAGCCGGGGGACTAGCTCGAAGGCAGATACGCAGTATTTT
>-|TRBJ1-5|-|TRBV10-3
CAISESAGVGQPQHF
TGTGCCATCAGTGAGTCGGCAGGCGTTGGTCAGCCCCAGCATTTT
>-|TRBJ2-3|many|TRBV30
CAWSADTYPHTQYF
TGTGCCTGGAGTGCGGACACCTACCCCCATACGCAGTATTTT
>-|TRBJ2-6|-|TRBV2
CASTKVGVGANVLTF
TGTGCCAGCACCAAAGTGGGGGTTGGGGCCAACGTCCTGACTTTC
>TRBD2|TRBJ2-1|-|TRBV7-7
CASSLVAGGTYNEQFF
TGTGCTAGCAGCTTAGTAGCGGGAGGGACCTACAATGAGCAGTTCTTC
>-|TRBJ2-2|many|TRBV6-5
CASSYGRLAYTGELFF
TGTGCCAGCAGTTACGGTCGGCTAGCGTACACCGGGGAGCTGTTTTTT
>TRBD2|TRBJ2-1|-|TRBV30
CALGLAGFYNEQFF
TGTGCCTTAGGACTAGCGGGATTCTACAATGAGCAGTTCTTC
>-|TRBJ2-5|few|TRBV20-1
CSVPRPRGETQYF
TGCAGTGTACCCAGACCACGGGGGGAGACCCAGTACTTC
>-|TRBJ2-3|-|TRBV11-2
CASVLSGAYTDTQYF
TGTGCCAGCGTCCTTTCAGGAGCCTACACAGATACGCAGTATTTT
>-|TRBJ2-2|few|TRBV2
CASNRYTGELFF
TGTGCCAGCAACCGGTACACCGGGGAGCTGTTTTTT
>-|TRBJ2-2|-|TRBV24-1
CATSDWSGELFF
TGTGCCACCAGTGATTGGTCCGGGGAGCTGTTTTTT
>TRBD1|TRBJ1-4|many|TRBV29-1
CSATQGVNEKLFF
TGCAGCGCTACACAGGGGGTTAATGAAAAACTGTTTTTT
>-|TRBJ2-3|-|TRBV29-1
CSVSNRVSTDTQYF
TGCAGCGTTTCCAACAGGGTTAGCACAGATACGCAGTATTTT
>-|TRBJ2-5|-|TRBV6-1
CASSSRRSGRETQYF
TGTGCCAGCAGTTCCCGACGATCGGGCAGGGAGACCCAGTACTTC
>-|TRBJ1-1|many|TRBV27
CASSSQGGVTEAFF
TGTGCCAGCAGTTCTCAAGGCGGGGTTACTGAAGCTTTCTTT
>-|TRBJ2-3|-|TRBV5-5
CASSSDRPADTQYF
TGTGCCAGCAGCTCGGATAGGCCCGCAGATACGCAGTATTTT
>-|TRBJ2-3|many|TRBV5-5
CASSLDAPSTDTQYF
TGTGCCAGCAGCTTGGATGCTCCTTCCACAGATACGCAGTATTTT
>TRBD2|TRBJ2-7|-|TRBV19
CASSIVAGALGSGYEQYF
TGTGCCAGTAGTATAGTTGCGGGAGCACTGGGGTCGGGCTACGAGCAGTACTTC
>-|TRBJ1-1|many|TRBV7-2
CASSPSGFPEAFF
TGTGCCAGCAGCCCCAGCGGGTTCCCTGAAGCTTTCTTT
>-|TRBJ2-1|-|TRBV6-1
CASTRGSQGNYNEQFF
TGTGCCAGCACCAGAGGATCACAGGGAAACTACAATGAGCAGTTCTTC
>-|TRBJ2-1|many|TRBV7-2
CASSSAYEQFF
TGTGCCAGCAGCTCCGCCTATGAGCAGTTCTTC
>TRBD1|TRBJ2-1|few|TRBV2
CARRTGAYNEQFF
TGTGCCAGGAGGACAGGGGCCTACAATGAGCAGTTCTTC
>-|TRBJ2-3|few|TRBV10-3
CANLDDSTDTQYF
TGTGCCAACCTAGACGACTCCACAGATACGCAGTATTTT
>-|TRBJ1-1|once|TRBV19
CASSVDPMNTEAFF
TGTGCCAGTAGTGTCGACCCCATGAACACTGAAGCTTTCTTT
>TRBD1|TRBJ2-7|-|TRBV27
CASSFATGTGREQYF
TGTGCCAGCAGCTTCGCGACCGGGACAGGGCGCGAGCAGTACTTC